A single count supports the clone carrying this TCR beta chain. Antigen: not known. One end of the junction varies from germline; a read error may be responsible. The sample originates from a study of blood T cells in healthy people across ages. Background on the study: T cells yielded about one barcoded beta molecule per two cells through template switching.

General study findings and limits: The study regarded diversity estimates from one million T cells as underestimates. Older age went with lower TCR beta diversity per million T cells, in a roughly linear way.

A sample-barcoded 5' primer and a J-beta primer mix were used in a second PCR of roughly 7 to 11 cycles. TCRdb re-called the 5' RACE reads through MiXCR, storing one row per CDR3 protein. The table has around 650,000 distinct CDR3 sequences, around 41% seen once. The CDR3 consists of 16 residues. Per the germline V gene, CDR1 is MNHNS and CDR2 is SASEGT. This TCR was sampled from a man at least 80 years old in good health. The rearrangement uses TRBV6-1 and TRBJ2-1; the match to TRBD1 covers 7 bases. The sequenced sample consisted of blood. The CDR3 protein is CARSDPGQSSYNEQFF. In DNA, the CDR3 is TGTGCCCGCAGTGATCCGGGACAGAGCTCCTACAATGAGCAGTTCTTC.